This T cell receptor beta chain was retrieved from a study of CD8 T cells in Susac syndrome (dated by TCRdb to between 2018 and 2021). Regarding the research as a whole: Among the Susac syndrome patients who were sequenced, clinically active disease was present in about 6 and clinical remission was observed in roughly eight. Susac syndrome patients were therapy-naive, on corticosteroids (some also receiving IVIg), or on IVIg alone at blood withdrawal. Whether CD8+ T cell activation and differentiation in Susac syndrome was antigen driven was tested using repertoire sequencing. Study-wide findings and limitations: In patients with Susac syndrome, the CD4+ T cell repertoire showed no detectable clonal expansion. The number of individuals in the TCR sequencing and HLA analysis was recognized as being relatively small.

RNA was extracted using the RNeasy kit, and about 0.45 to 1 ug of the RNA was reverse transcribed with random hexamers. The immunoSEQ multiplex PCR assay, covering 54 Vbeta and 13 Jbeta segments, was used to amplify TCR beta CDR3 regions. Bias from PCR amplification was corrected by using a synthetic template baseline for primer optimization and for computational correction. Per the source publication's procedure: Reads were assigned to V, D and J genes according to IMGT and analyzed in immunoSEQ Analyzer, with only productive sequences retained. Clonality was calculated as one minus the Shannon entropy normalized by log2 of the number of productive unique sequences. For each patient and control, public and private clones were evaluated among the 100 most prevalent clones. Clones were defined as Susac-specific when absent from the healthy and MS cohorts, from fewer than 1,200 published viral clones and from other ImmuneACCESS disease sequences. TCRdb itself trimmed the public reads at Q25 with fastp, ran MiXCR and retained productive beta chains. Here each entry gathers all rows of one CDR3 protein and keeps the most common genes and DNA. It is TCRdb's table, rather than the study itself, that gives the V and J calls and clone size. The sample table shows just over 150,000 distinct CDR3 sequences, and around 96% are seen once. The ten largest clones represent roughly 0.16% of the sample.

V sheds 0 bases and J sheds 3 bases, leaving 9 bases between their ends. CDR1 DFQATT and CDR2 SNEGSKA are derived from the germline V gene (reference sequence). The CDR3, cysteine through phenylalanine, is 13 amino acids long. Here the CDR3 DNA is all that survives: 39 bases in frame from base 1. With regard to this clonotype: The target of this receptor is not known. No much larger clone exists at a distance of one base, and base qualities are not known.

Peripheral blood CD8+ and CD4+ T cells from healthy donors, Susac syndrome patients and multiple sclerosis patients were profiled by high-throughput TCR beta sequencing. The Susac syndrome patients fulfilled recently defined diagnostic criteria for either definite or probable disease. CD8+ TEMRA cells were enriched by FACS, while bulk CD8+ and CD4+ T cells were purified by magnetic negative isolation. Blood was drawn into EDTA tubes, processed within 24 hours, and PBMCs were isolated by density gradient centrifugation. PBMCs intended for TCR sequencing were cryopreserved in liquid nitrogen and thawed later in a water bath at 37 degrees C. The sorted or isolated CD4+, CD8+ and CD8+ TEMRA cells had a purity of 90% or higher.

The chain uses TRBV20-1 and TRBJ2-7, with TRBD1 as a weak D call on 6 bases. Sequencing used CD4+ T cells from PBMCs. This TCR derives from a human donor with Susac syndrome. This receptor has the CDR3 CSARDTRGYEQYF. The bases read TGCAGTGCTAGAGATACCAGGGGCTACGAGCAGTACTTC.